This T cell receptor (beta chain) was identified in a study of CD8 T cells in Susac syndrome. RNA, at roughly 0.45 to 1 ug, was reverse transcribed with random hexamers. One entry per CDR3 protein results from TCRdb running MiXCR on the immunoSEQ multiplex PCR reads. The profile shows 140,000 or so distinct CDR3 sequences, 94% of them singletons. TEMRA cells were FACS-enriched and CD8+ and CD4+ T cells negatively isolated. What was sequenced was CD4+ T cells from PBMCs. The TCR sequence derives from a human donor in good health.

CDR3 amino acids: CASSLVARASGNTIYF. The CDR3 DNA sequence: TGCGCCAGCAGCTTGGTCGCCAGAGCCTCTGGAAACACCATATATTTT. This chain uses TRBV5-1 with TRBJ1-3; D is unclear. The CDR3 length is 16 residues. V gave up 0 bases and J gave up 0 bases, with 10 bases separating them. Per germline, CDR1 SGHRS and CDR2 YFSETQ.